The following is a T cell receptor beta chain sequence with its context. The antigen remains undetermined. The CDR3 extends over 14 amino acids. Germline V gene data show CDR1 as SNHLY and CDR2 as FYNNEI. V trimming: 8 bases; J trimming: 4 bases; junction bases outside the gene matches: 8. The sequenced template was cDNA made from the entire isolated RNA. Using immunoSEQ multiplex PCR, the repertoire was profiled, and TCRdb retains in-frame clones only, with some absent. The data hold 120,000 or so clones, with around a sixth observed a single time. This record belongs to a study of beta chain features in type 1 diabetes. Regarding the study as a whole: Among patients with Type 1 diabetes, TCRB CDR3s were moderately but significantly shorter in every one of the four CD4+ subsets.

The source of this sequence is a man aged 18 to 35 with type 1 diabetes. This chain connects TRBV2 to TRBJ1-5; TRBD1 agrees at 7 bases. Sequenced: central memory CD4+ T cells from blood. The CDR3 DNA is TGTGCCAGCTCACCGTGGGACAGAAATCAGCCCCAGCATTTT. Translated, it gives CASSPWDRNQPQHF.